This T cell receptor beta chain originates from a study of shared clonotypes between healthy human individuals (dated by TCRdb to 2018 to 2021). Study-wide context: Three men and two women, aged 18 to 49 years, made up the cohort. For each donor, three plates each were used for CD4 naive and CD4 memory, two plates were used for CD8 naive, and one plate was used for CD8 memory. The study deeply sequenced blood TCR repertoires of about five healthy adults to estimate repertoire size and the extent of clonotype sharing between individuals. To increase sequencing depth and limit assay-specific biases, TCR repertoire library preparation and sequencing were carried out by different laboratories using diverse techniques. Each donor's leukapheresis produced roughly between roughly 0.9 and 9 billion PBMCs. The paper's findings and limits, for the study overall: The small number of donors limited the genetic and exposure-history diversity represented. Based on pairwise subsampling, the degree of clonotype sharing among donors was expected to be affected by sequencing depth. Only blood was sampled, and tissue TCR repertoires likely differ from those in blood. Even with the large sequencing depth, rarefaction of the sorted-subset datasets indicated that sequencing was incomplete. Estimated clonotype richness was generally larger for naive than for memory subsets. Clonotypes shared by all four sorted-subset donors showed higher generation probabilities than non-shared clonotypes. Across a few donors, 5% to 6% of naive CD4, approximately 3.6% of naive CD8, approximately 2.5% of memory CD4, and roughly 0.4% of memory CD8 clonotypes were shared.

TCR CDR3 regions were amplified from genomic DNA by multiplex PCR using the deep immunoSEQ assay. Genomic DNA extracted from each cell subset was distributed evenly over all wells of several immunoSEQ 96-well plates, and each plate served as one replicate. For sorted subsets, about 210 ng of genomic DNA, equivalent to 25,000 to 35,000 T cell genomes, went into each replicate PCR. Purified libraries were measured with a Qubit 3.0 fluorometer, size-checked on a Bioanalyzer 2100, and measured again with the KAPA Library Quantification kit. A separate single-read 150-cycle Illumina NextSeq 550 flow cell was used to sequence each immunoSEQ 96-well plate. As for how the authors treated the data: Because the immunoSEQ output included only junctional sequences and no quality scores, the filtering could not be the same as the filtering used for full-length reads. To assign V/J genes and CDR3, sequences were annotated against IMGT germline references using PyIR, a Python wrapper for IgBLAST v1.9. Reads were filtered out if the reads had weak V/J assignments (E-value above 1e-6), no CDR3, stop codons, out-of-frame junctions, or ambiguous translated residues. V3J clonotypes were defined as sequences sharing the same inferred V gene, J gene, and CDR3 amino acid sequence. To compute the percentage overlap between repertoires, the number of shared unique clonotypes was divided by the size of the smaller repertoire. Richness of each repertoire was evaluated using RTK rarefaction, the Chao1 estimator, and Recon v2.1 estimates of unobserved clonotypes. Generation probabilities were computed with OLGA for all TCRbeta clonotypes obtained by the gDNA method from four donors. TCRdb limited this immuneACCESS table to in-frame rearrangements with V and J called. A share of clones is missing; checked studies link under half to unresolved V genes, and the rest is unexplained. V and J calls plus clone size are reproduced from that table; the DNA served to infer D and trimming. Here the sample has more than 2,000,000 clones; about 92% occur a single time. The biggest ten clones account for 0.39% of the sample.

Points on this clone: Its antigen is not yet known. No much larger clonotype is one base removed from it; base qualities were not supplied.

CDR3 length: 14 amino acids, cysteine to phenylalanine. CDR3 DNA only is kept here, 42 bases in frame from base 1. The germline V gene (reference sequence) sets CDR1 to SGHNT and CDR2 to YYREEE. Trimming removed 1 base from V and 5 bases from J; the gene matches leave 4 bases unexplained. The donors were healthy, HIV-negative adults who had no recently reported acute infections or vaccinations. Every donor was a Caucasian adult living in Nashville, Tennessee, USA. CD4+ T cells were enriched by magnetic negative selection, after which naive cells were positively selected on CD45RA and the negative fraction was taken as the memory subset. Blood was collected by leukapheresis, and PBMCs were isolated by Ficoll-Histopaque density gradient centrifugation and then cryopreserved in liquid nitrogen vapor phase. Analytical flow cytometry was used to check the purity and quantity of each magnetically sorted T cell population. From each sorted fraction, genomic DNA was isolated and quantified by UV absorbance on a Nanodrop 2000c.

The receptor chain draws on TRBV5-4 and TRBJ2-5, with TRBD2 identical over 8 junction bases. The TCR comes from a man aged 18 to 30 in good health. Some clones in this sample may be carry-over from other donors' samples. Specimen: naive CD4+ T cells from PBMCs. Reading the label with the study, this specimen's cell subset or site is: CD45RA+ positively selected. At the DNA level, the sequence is TGTGCCAGCAGCTTGTACGGGAGGGCCGAGACCCAGTACTTC. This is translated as CASSLYGRAETQYF.